This TCR beta chain appears in the sequencing data of a study of CD8+ T cells in alopecia areata. The treatment: oral pan-JAK inhibitor, 5-10 mg twice daily. RNA extraction and reverse transcription yielded cDNA as sequencing template. Repertoires were generated with immunoSEQ multiplex PCR, while TCRdb's copy carries only in-frame clones and drops some. The table records roughly 40,000 clones, more than 90% of them present only once. The receptor was isolated from a human donor with alopecia areata. The source material was CD8+ T cells sorted from blood, sampled at week 24, from a patient treated with tofacitinib.

CDR3 bases: TGCGCCAGCAGCCAAGAGGCCTACAATGAGCAGTTCTTC. Translated: CASSQEAYNEQFF. The chain has TRBV4-1 and TRBJ2-1; D is ambiguous. The CDR3 is 13 residues long. In germline, CDR1 is MGHRA, CDR2 YSYEKL. V was clipped by 0 bases and J by 2 bases, with 2 bases between them.